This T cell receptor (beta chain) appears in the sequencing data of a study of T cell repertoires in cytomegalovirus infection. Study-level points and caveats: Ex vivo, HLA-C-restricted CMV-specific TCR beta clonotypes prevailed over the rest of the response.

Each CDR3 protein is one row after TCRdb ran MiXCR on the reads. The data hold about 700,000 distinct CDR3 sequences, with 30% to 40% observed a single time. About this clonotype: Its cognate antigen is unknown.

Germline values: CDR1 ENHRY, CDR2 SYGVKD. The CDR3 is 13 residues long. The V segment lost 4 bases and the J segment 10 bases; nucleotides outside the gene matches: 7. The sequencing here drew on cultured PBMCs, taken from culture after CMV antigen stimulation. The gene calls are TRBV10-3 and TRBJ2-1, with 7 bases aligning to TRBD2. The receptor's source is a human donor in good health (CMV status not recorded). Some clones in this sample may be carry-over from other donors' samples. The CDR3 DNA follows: TGTGCCATCAGTGGGGAGGGCACTGTGGAGCAGTTCTTC. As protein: CAISGEGTVEQFF.